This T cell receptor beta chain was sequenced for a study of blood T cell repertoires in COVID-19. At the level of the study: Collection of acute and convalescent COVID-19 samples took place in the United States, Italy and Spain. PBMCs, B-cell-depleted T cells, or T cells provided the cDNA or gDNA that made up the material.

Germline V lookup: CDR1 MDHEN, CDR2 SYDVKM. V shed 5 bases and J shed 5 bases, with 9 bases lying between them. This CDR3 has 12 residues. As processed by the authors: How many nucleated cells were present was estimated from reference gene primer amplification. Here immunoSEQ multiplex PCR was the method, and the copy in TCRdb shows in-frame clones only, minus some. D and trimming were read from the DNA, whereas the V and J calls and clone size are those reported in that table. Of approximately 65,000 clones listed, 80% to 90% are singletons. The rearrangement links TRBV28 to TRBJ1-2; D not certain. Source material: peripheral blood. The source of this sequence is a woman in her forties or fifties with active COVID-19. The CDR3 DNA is TGTGCCAGCAGTCCGCGGGATTATGGCTACACCTTC. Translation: CASSPRDYGYTF.